Listed below are T cell receptor beta chains from one sample, sequenced in a study of radiation and T cells in renal cell carcinoma. Measured with immunoSEQ multiplex PCR; TCRdb has only the in-frame clones, and not every one. The profile covers more than 75,000 clones, with 70% to 90% appearing a single time and approximately 22% taken by the ten largest. Sequencing used blood, obtained from a patient whose treatment included radiotherapy and nephrectomy. The receptors here all came from a woman between 50 and 59 years old with renal cell carcinoma. The CDR3 runs from the conserved cysteine through the conserved F or W. A D gene is named only where the DNA matches it firmly. Some rows mark clone size as missing; the rest say once, few, many or name a class of expanded clone.

J gene | D gene | clone size | V gene | CDR3 protein | CDR3 DNA
TRBJ2-1 | NA | once | TRBV7-2 | CASSLAQGEQFF | TGTGCCAGCAGCTTAGCCCAGGGTGAGCAGTTCTTC
TRBJ2-6 | TRBD1 | NA | TRBV19 | CASSMDRGRGANVLTF | TGTGCCAGTAGTATGGACAGGGGGCGAGGGGCCAACGTCCTGACTTTC
TRBJ2-7 | NA | NA | TRBV28 | CASTPGPTRGEQYF | TGTGCCAGCACCCCCGGGCCGACTCGGGGCGAGCAGTACTTC
TRBJ2-2 | NA | NA | TRBV7-2 | CASSWGQGGNTGELFF | TGTGCCAGCAGCTGGGGTCAGGGGGGCAACACCGGGGAGCTGTTTTTT
TRBJ2-4 | NA | few | TRBV28 | CASVEAGAKNIQYF | TGTGCCAGCGTTGAGGCCGGAGCCAAAAACATTCAGTACTTC
TRBJ2-1 | NA | NA | TRBV30 | CAFDSRGRNEQFF | TGTGCCTTCGACTCCAGGGGAAGGAATGAGCAGTTCTTC
TRBJ1-3 | NA | NA | TRBV19 | CASSPSGNTIYF | TGTGCCAGTAGTCCATCTGGAAACACCATATATTTT
TRBJ2-7 | NA | NA | TRBV10-3 | CAISVRVDPPEQYF | TGTGCCATCAGCGTCAGGGTAGACCCACCCGAGCAGTACTTC
TRBJ2-4 | NA | NA | TRBV28 | CASRGSDIQYF | TGTGCCAGCCGGGGGAGTGACATTCAGTACTTC
TRBJ1-2 | NA | NA | TRBV14 | CASSQGAWSFNYGYTF | TGTGCCAGCAGCCAAGGAGCTTGGTCGTTCAACTATGGCTACACCTTC
TRBJ2-7 | NA | NA | TRBV12-5 | CASGLRGPGFHEQYF | TGTGCTAGTGGTTTGCGCGGGCCCGGTTTCCACGAGCAGTACTTC
TRBJ2-1 | NA | NA | TRBV9 | CASSPRDYNEQFF | TGTGCCAGCAGCCCCAGGGATTACAATGAGCAGTTCTTC
TRBJ2-1 | NA | NA | TRBV2 | CASSETSPGDEQFF | TGTGCCAGCAGTGAGACGTCCCCGGGCGATGAGCAGTTCTTC
TRBJ2-7 | NA | NA | TRBV7-3 | CASSLRQGGEQYF | TGTGCCAGCAGCTTAAGGCAGGGAGGCGAGCAGTACTTC
TRBJ1-1 | NA | NA | TRBV6-5 | CASSNRVSTEAFF | TGTGCCAGCAGTAACAGGGTTAGTACTGAAGCTTTCTTT
TRBJ1-1 | NA | NA | TRBV7-3 | CASSLTQDTEAFF | TGTGCCAGCAGCTTAACGCAAGACACTGAAGCTTTCTTT
TRBJ1-4 | TRBD1 | NA | TRBV9 | CASSVDKADRGLSANEKLFF | TGTGCCAGCAGCGTAGATAAGGCGGACAGGGGGCTATCGGCTAATGAAAAACTGTTTTTT
TRBJ1-4 | TRBD1 | NA | TRBV9 | CASSPGGAWEKLFF | TGTGCCAGCAGCCCAGGGGGCGCTTGGGAAAAACTGTTTTTT
TRBJ2-2 | NA | NA | TRBV18 | CASSPGAGTGELFF | TGTGCCAGCTCACCAGGGGCCGGGACCGGGGAGCTGTTTTTT
TRBJ1-3 | NA | NA | TRBV6-1 | CASRGRYSGNTIYF | TGTGCCAGCAGGGGGAGATACTCTGGAAACACCATATATTTT
TRBJ2-7 | NA | NA | TRBV7-2 | CASSSASYEQYF | TGTGCCAGCAGCTCCGCTTCCTACGAGCAGTACTTC
TRBJ2-3 | TRBD2 | NA | TRBV7-2 | CASSSRGDSTDTQYF | TGTGCCAGCAGCTCTCGGGGGGACTCCACAGATACGCAGTATTTT
TRBJ2-3 | NA | NA | TRBV5-1 | CASRDWGGSDTQYF | TGCGCCAGCAGGGACTGGGGCGGATCGGATACGCAGTATTTT
TRBJ2-2 | NA | NA | TRBV5-6 | CASSSPARANTGELFF | TGTGCCAGCAGCTCCCCGGCGCGGGCGAACACCGGGGAGCTGTTTTTT